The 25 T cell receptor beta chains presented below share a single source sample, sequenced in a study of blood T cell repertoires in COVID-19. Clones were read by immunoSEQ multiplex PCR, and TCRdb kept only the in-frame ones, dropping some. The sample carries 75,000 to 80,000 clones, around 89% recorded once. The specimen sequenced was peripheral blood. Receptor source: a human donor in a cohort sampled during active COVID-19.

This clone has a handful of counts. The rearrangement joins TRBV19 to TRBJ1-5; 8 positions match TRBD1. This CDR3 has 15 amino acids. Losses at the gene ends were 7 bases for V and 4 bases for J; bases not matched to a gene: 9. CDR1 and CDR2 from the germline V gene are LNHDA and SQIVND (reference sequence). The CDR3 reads CASISLGQGNQPQHF. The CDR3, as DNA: TGTGCCAGTATCAGTTTAGGACAGGGTAATCAGCCCCAGCATTTT. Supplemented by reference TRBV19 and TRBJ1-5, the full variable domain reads DGGITQSPKYLFRKEGQNVTLSCEQNLNHDAMYWYRQDPGQGLRLIYYSQIVNDFQKGDIAEGYSVSREKKESFPLTVTSAQKNPTAFYLCASISLGQGNQPQHFGDGTRLSIL.

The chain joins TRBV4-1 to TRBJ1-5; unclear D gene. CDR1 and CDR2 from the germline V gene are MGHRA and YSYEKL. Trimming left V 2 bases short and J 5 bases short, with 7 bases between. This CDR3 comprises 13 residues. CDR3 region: CASSQTIDQPQHF. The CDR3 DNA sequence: TGCGCCAGCAGCCAAACAATCGATCAGCCCCAGCATTTT.

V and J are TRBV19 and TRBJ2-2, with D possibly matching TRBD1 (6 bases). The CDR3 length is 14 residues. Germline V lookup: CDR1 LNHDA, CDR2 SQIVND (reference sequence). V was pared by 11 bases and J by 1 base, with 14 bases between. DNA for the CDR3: TGTGCCTGTACGGGACACCTGAACACCGGGGAGCTGTTTTTT. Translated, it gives CACTGHLNTGELFF.

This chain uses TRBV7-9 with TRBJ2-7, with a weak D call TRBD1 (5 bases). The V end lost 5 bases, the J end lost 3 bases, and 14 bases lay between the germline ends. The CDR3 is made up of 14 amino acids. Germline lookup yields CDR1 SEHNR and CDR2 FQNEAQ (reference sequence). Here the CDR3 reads CASSHPAGHYEQYF. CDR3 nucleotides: TGTGCCAGCAGCCATCCGGCAGGACACTACGAGCAGTACTTC.

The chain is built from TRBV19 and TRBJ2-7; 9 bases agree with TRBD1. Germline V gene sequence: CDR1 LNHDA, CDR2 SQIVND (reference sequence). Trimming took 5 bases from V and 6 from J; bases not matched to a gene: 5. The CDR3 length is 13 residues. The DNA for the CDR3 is TGTGCCAGTAGTCGGGACAGGGCGGCCGAGCAGTACTTC. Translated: CASSRDRAAEQYF.

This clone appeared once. The chain's CDR3 is CASSEYRGYGYTF. DNA of the CDR3: TGTGCCAGCAGTGAATATCGGGGCTATGGCTACACCTTC. The chain uses TRBV25-1 and TRBJ1-2; D unresolved. Germline V lookup: CDR1 MGHDK, CDR2 SYGVNS. Trimming stripped 0 bases from V and 4 bases from J, with 6 bases between. CDR3 length: 13 amino acids.

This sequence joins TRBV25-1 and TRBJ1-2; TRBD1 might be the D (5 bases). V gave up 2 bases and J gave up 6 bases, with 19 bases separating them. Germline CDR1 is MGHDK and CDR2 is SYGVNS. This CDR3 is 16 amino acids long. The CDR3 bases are TGTGCCAGCAGTGAACGTGCTTTGGGGGGATATAATGGCTACACCTTC. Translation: CASSERALGGYNGYTF.

The CDR3 is CASSYLQGSGPEAFF. The CDR3 bases are TGTGCCAGCAGTTACCTCCAGGGGTCCGGGCCTGAAGCTTTCTTT. This chain connects TRBV2 to TRBJ1-1; D might be TRBD1 (6 bases). Looked up from germline, CDR1 is SNHLY and CDR2 is FYNNEI. V dropped 5 bases and J dropped 6 bases, with 19 bases sitting between them. The CDR3 spans 15 residues.

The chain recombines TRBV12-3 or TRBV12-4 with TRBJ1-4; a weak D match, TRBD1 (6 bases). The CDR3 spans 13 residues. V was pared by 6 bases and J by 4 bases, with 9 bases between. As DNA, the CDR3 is TGTGCCAGCAGAAAGGACAGTAATGAAAAACTGTTTTTT. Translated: CASRKDSNEKLFF.

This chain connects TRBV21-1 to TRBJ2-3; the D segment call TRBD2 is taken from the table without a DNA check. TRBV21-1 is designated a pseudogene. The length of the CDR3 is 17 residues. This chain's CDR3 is CASSKDLPSGRTDTQYF. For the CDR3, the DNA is TGTGCCAGCAGCAAAGACCTCCCTAGCGGGCGCACAGATACGCAGTATTTT.

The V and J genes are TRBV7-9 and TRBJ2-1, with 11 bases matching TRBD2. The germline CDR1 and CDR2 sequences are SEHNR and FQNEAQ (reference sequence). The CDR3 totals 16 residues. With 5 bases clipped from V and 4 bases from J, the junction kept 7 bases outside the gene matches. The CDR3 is CASSPWTSGRYNEQFF. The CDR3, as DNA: TGTGCCAGCAGCCCTTGGACTAGCGGGCGGTACAATGAGCAGTTCTTC.

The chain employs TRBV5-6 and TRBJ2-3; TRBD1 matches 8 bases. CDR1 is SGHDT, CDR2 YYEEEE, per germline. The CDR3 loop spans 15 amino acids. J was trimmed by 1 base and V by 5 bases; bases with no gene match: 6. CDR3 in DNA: TGTGCCAGCAGGTTGACAGGGGTCGGCACAGATACGCAGTATTTT. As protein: CASRLTGVGTDTQYF.

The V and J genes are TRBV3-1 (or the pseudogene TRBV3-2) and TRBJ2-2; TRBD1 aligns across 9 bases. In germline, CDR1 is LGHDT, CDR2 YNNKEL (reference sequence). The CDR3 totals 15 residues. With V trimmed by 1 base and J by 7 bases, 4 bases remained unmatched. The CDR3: CASSQGQGVGGELFF. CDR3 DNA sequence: TGTGCCAGCAGCCAAGGACAGGGGGTTGGCGGGGAGCTGTTTTTT.

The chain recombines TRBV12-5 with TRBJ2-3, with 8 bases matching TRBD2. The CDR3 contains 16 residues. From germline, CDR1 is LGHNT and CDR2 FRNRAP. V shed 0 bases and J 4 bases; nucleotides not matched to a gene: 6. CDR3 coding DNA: TGTGCTAGTGGTTTGGTAACGGCGGGGGGCGCAGATACGCAGTATTTT. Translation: CASGLVTAGGADTQYF. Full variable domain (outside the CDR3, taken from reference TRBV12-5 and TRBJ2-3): DARVTQTPRHKVTEMGQEVTMRCQPILGHNTVFWYRQTMMQGLELLAYFRNRAPLDDSGMPKDRFSAEMPDATLATLKIQPSEPRDSAVYFCASGLVTAGGADTQYFGPGTRLTVL.

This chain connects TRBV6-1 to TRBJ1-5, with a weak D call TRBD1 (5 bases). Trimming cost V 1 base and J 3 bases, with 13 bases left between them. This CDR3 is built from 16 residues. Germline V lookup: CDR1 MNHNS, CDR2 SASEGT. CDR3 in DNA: TGTGCCAGCAGTGAAGTTTGGGGGGTTGACAATCAGCCCCAGCATTTT. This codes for CASSEVWGVDNQPQHF.

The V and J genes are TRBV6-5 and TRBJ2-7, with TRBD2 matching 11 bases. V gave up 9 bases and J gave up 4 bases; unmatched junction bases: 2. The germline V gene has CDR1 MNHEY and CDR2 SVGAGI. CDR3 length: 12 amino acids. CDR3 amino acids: CASWTSGYEQYF. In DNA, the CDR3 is TGTGCCAGTTGGACTAGCGGGTACGAGCAGTACTTC.

The CDR3 is CASSLRGWHSPLHF. CDR3 nucleotide sequence: TGTGCCAGCAGTTTACGGGGTTGGCATTCACCCCTCCACTTT. This rearrangement joins TRBV28 to TRBJ1-6; D not resolved. The CDR3 runs 14 residues. Germline V gene sequence: CDR1 MDHEN, CDR2 SYDVKM. Trimming cost V 2 bases and J 8 bases, with 10 bases left between them.

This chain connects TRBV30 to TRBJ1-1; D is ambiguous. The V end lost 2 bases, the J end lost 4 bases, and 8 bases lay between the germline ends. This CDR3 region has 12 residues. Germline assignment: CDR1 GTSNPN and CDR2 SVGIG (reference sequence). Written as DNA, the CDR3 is TGTGCCTGGAGTTTGGGCCTCACTGAAGCTTTCTTT. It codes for CAWSLGLTEAFF. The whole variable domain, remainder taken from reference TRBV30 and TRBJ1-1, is SQTIHQWPATLVQPVGSPLSLECTVEGTSNPNLYWYRQAAGRGLQLLFYSVGIGQISSEVPQNLSASRPQDRQFILSSKKLLLSDSGFYLCAWSLGLTEAFFGQGTRLTVV.

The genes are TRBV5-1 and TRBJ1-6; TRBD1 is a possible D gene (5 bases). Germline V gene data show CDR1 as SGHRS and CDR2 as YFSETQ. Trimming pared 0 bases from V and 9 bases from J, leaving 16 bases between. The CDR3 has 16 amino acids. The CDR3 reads CASSLEQAGKSSPLHF. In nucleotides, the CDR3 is TGCGCCAGCAGCTTGGAACAGGCAGGGAAGAGTTCACCCCTCCACTTT. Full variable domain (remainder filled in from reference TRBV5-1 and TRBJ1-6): KAGVTQTPRYLIKTRGQQVTLSCSPISGHRSVSWYQQTPGQGLQFLFEYFSETQRNKGNFPGRFSGRQFSNSRSEMNVSTLELGDSALYLCASSLEQAGKSSPLHFGNGTRLTVT.

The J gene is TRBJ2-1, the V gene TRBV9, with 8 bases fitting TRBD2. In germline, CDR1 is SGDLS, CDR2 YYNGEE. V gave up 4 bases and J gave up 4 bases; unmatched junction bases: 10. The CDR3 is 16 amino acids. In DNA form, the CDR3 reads TGTGCCAGCAGCATCCGTAGCGGGGAGATATACAATGAGCAGTTCTTC. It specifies CASSIRSGEIYNEQFF.

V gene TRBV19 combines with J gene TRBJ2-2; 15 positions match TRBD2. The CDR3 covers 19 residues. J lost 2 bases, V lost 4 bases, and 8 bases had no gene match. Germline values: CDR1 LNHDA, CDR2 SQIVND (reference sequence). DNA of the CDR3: TGTGCCAGTAGTAAGGGACTAGCGGGGGGTCCATATAACACCGGGGAGCTGTTTTTT. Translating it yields CASSKGLAGGPYNTGELFF.

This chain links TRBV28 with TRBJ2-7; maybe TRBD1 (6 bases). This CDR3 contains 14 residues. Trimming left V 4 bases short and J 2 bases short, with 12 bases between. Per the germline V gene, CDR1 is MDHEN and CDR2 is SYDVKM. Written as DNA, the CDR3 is TGTGCCAGCAGTTCCGGACAGCACCCCTACGAGCAGTACTTC. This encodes CASSSGQHPYEQYF.

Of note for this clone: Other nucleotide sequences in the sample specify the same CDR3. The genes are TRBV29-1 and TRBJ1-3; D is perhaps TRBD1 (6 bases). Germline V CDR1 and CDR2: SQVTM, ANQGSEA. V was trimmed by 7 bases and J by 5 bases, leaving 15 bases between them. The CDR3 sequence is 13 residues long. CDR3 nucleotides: TGCAGCGGAAAGACAGGCGGCCGAAACACCATATATTTT. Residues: CSGKTGGRNTIYF.

CDR3 protein: CSVSRQDGNTEAFF. The CDR3 DNA reads as TGCAGCGTTTCCCGACAGGACGGGAACACTGAAGCTTTCTTT. The gene calls are TRBV29-1 and TRBJ1-1; TRBD1 might be the D (6 bases). CDR1 SQVTM and CDR2 ANQGSEA come from the germline V gene. The germline V and J ends were trimmed by 5 bases and 1 base, with 14 bases remaining between them. The CDR3 totals 14 residues.

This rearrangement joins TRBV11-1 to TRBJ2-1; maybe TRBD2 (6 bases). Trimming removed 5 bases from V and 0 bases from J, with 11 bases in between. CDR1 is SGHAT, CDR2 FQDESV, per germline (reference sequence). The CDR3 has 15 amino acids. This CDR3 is CASSLGLHSYNEQFF. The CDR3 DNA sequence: TGTGCCAGCAGCCTGGGACTTCACTCCTACAATGAGCAGTTCTTC.